These T cell receptor beta chains were read from a single sample in a study of blood T cell repertoires in COVID-19. Sequencing was performed with immunoSEQ multiplex PCR; in TCRdb, only in-frame clones are kept and a portion is missing. The sample carries approximately 460,000 clones, 89% recorded once. The sequenced material came from peripheral blood. The receptors come from a man between 18 and 29 years old with COVID-19, enrolled during active disease. CDR3s include the opening cysteine and the closing phenylalanine or tryptophan. Each record gives: D gene, J gene, V gene, clone size, CDR3 DNA, CDR3 protein. The D gene is left open where the match is weak. Clone size, where shown, is once, few, many, or a class for clones that have expanded.

- TRBJ2-1 TRBV5-1 - TGCGCCAGCAGCTTGGAGGGTCAGGCGGGCAATGAGCAGTTCTTC CASSLEGQAGNEQFF
TRBD1 TRBJ1-5 TRBV19 - TGTGCCAGTAGTATAGTTTGGGGACAGGGTAAACAGCCCCAGCATTTT CASSIVWGQGKQPQHF
- TRBJ2-5 TRBV27 - TGTGCCAGCAGAATCAGTCTTCAAGAGACCCAGTACTTC CASRISLQETQYF
- TRBJ2-7 TRBV10-3 - TGTGCCATCAGTCAACAGGGCGACATTGTCTACGAGCAGTACTTC CAISQQGDIVYEQYF
- TRBJ2-1 TRBV6-2/TRBV6-3 - TGTGCCAGCAGTCTCTACAATGAGCAGTTCTTC CASSLYNEQFF
- TRBJ2-1 TRBV29-1 - TGCAGCGTTATGACTAACGAGCAGTTCTTC CSVMTNEQFF
TRBD1 TRBJ1-5 TRBV5-5 - TGTGCCAGCAGCGACCGGGACAGGACTTATCAGCCCCAGCATTTT CASSDRDRTYQPQHF
- TRBJ2-1 TRBV3-1/TRBV3-2 - TGTGCCAGCAGCCGGGGGGTGGGTACCTCGGGCTCCTACAATGAGCAGTTCTTC CASSRGVGTSGSYNEQFF
- TRBJ2-3 TRBV11-2 - TGTGCCAGCAGCCCCGGGGTCCGTATGAGCACAGATACGCAGTATTTT CASSPGVRMSTDTQYF
TRBD2 TRBJ2-3 TRBV5-1 - TGCGCCAGCAGCTTCAGGGGGACTAGCGGGGGCACAGATACGCAGTATTTT CASSFRGTSGGTDTQYF
- TRBJ1-2 TRBV5-4 once TGTGCCAGCAGGTATTATAGGGGCGACATCTATGGCTACACCTTC CASRYYRGDIYGYTF
TRBD1 TRBJ2-3 TRBV6-5 - TGTGCCAGCAGTCCAGACAGGGATCGGACTCCGCAGTATTTT CASSPDRDRTPQYF
- TRBJ2-5 TRBV3-1/TRBV3-2 once TGTGCCAGCAGCCAAGAACCCACAAGCCAAGAGACCCAGTACTTC CASSQEPTSQETQYF
TRBD1 TRBJ2-2 TRBV6-5 - TGTGCCAGCAGTTCGGGACAGGGACGCGCCGGGGAGCTGTTTTTT CASSSGQGRAGELFF
TRBD2 TRBJ2-3 TRBV11-2 - TGTGCCAGCAGCCTGAGCGGGGGTCCAGATACGCAGTATTTT CASSLSGGPDTQYF
TRBD2 TRBJ2-5 TRBV12-3/TRBV12-4 - TGTGCCAGCAGTTTGCTAGCGGAAGAGACCCAGTACTTC CASSLLAEETQYF
- TRBJ2-7 TRBV10-2 once TGCGCCAGCAGTGATCCGGACAGAGAGCAGTACTTC CASSDPDREQYF
TRBD1 TRBJ2-7 TRBV15 - TGTGCCACCAGCAGAACAACCGGGACAGGGACTATCTACGAGCAGTACTTC CATSRTTGTGTIYEQYF
- TRBJ1-2 TRBV3-1/TRBV3-2 - TGTGCCAGCAGCCCCGACGGGAACTATGGCTACACCTTC CASSPDGNYGYTF
TRBD1 TRBJ1-5 TRBV19 - TGTGCCAGTAGTATTGACAGGGGCGATCAGCCCCAGCATTTT CASSIDRGDQPQHF
TRBD1 TRBJ1-4 TRBV7-9 - TGTGCCAGCAGCTCCGGACAGGGGGGTGAAAAACTGTTTTTT CASSSGQGGEKLFF
- TRBJ2-7 TRBV11-2 - TGTGCCAGCAGCCGAATTGACACGAGCTCCTACGAGCAGTACTTC CASSRIDTSSYEQYF
- TRBJ1-2 TRBV2 - TGTGCCAGCAGCGAGGACAGAAACTATGGCTACACCTTC CASSEDRNYGYTF
- TRBJ1-1 TRBV3-1/TRBV3-2 - TGTGCCAGCAGCCAAGCCCCCTTGGGGGGGAGCACTGAAGCTTTCTTT CASSQAPLGGSTEAFF
- TRBJ2-1 TRBV12-3/TRBV12-4 - TGTGCCAGCAGTTTCTCTAGCTCCAATGAGCAGTTCTTC CASSFSSSNEQFF
- TRBJ2-1 TRBV12-3/TRBV12-4 - TGTGCCAGCAGCCTACGGGTTGAGCAGTTCTTC CASSLRVEQFF
- TRBJ2-7 TRBV29-1 - TGCAGCGTTGAATGGGACTCTTACGAGCAGTACTTC CSVEWDSYEQYF
TRBD2 TRBJ2-5 TRBV13 once TGTGCCAGCAGCTTAGCGGGGGGGCGTCAAGAGACCCAGTACTTC CASSLAGGRQETQYF
- TRBJ1-5 TRBV2 - TGTGCCAGCAAGCAGGGGCCGGAACAGCCCCAGCATTTT CASKQGPEQPQHF
TRBD1 TRBJ2-6 TRBV6-5 once TGTGCCAGCAGGGACAGGGCCGGATGGGCCAACGTCCTGACTTTC CASRDRAGWANVLTF
- TRBJ2-5 TRBV24-1 - TGTGCCACCAATCCGCAAGAGACCCAGTACTTC CATNPQETQYF
- TRBJ2-1 TRBV14 few TGTGCCAGCAGCCGGTACGGGACTCACAATGAGCAGTTCTTC CASSRYGTHNEQFF
- TRBJ1-2 TRBV29-1 - TGCAGCGTTCCGAACCGGGAGGGGGTTCATGGCTACACCTTC CSVPNREGVHGYTF
- TRBJ2-1 TRBV9 - TGTGCCAGCAGCGTAACCCCTGGACAGTCCATATCCTACAATGAGCAGTTCTTC CASSVTPGQSISYNEQFF
- TRBJ2-3 TRBV6-1 - TGTGCCAGCAGTGAAACCAGCGGAGGCCCCACAGATACGCAGTATTTT CASSETSGGPTDTQYF
TRBD2 TRBJ2-2 TRBV4-1 - TGCGCCAGCAGTCGACTAGCGGGAGGGCCCGACGGGGAGCTGTTTTTT CASSRLAGGPDGELFF
TRBD1 TRBJ1-5 TRBV19 - TGTGCCAGTTCCAGGGACAGATATCAGCCCCAGCATTTT CASSRDRYQPQHF
TRBD1 TRBJ1-6 TRBV27 once TGTGCCAGCAGACAGGGGGCGGGGGATAATTCACCCCTCCACTTT CASRQGAGDNSPLHF
- TRBJ2-1 TRBV6-2/TRBV6-3 - TGTGCCAGCAGCCACCCGGGTAACAATGAGCAGTTCTTC CASSHPGNNEQFF
TRBD2 TRBJ2-3 TRBV5-4 few TGTGCCAGCAGCCCCGACTTGGGCGGGGGTTTTAGCACAGATACGCAGTATTTT CASSPDLGGGFSTDTQYF
TRBD1 TRBJ2-7 TRBV30 - TGTGCCTCCGGGACAGACCCCTACGAGCAGTACTTC CASGTDPYEQYF
- TRBJ1-2 TRBV2 - TGTGCCAGCAGTTTGTTCCAGGGGTCGAACTATGGCTACACCTTC CASSLFQGSNYGYTF
TRBD1 TRBJ2-7 TRBV5-4 - TGTGCCAGCAGCAGCCGGGACAGCCCCTACGAGCAGTACTTC CASSSRDSPYEQYF
TRBD1 TRBJ1-2 TRBV4-2 few TGTGCCAGCAGCCAAGATCAGGGGGACAGGGTCCGCTACACCTTC CASSQDQGDRVRYTF
- TRBJ1-1 TRBV13 - TGTGCCAGCAGCGTCCAGGGGCGCGGCACTGAAGCTTTCTTT CASSVQGRGTEAFF
- TRBJ1-3 TRBV30 - TGTGCCTTTAACCGGGGGGACACCATATATTTT CAFNRGDTIYF
- TRBJ2-7 TRBV19 - TGTGCCAGTAGTAGGGGATACCGGGACACCCACCAGGTTCGCGAGCAGTACTTC CASSRGYRDTHQVREQYF
- TRBJ1-5 TRBV5-6 - TGTGCCAGCAGCTCGACAGGTGTCAATCAGCCCCAGCATTTT CASSSTGVNQPQHF
TRBD2 TRBJ2-2 TRBV5-1 - TGCGCCAGCAGTGTTACTAGCGGGAGTTGGACCGGGGAGCTGTTTTTT CASSVTSGSWTGELFF
TRBD1 TRBJ2-7 TRBV19 - TGTGCCAGTAGGTTCAAAGGGGGCACCTACGAGCAGTACTTC CASRFKGGTYEQYF
- TRBJ2-4 TRBV6-5 - TGTGCCAGCAGATCTAGCAGTAACATTCAGTACTTC CASRSSSNIQYF
- TRBJ2-1 TRBV4-1 - TGCGCCAGCAGCCAAGATACGTACTACTCTGAGCAGTTCTTC CASSQDTYYSEQFF
TRBD2 TRBJ2-7 TRBV3-1/TRBV3-2 once TGTGCCAGCAGCCAAGGACTAGCGGGCTACGAGCAGTACTTC CASSQGLAGYEQYF
- TRBJ2-2 TRBV10-3 - TGTGCCATCAGCGGGGATCGGGACACCGGGGAGCTGTTTTTT CAISGDRDTGELFF
- TRBJ1-1 TRBV30 - TGTGCCTGGAGTACCCGACAAGAAGCTTTCTTT CAWSTRQEAFF